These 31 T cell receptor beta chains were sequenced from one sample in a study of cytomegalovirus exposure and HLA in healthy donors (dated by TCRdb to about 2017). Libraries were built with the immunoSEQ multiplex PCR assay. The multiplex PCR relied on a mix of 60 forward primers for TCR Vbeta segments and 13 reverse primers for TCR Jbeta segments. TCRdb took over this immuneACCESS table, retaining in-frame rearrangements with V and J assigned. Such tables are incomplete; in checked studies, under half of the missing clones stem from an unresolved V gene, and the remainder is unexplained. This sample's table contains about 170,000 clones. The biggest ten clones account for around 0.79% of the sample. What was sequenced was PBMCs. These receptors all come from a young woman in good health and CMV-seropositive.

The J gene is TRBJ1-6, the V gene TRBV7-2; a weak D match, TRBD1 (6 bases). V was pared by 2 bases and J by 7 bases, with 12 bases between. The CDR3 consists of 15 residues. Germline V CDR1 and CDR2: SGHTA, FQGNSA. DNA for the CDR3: TGTGCCAGCAGCTTATTTGGTGACAGGAATTCACCCCTCCACTTT. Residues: CASSLFGDRNSPLHF.

CDR3 DNA sequence: TGTGCCAGCAGTCCCGGGACAGGGCCCCCCTCCTATGGCTACACCTTC. The encoded protein is CASSPGTGPPSYGYTF. The V and J genes are TRBV2 and TRBJ1-2; 9 nucleotides agree with TRBD1. The trim removed 5 bases at V and 4 bases at J, leaving 11 bases unmatched. There are 16 residues in the CDR3. Germline lookup yields CDR1 SNHLY and CDR2 FYNNEI.

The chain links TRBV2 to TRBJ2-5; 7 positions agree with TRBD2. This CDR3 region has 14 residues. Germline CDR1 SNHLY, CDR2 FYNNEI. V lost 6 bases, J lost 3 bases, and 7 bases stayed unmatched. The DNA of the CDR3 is TGTGCCAGCAGCCCTCTAGCGGCGGAAGAGACCCAGTACTTC. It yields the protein CASSPLAAEETQYF.

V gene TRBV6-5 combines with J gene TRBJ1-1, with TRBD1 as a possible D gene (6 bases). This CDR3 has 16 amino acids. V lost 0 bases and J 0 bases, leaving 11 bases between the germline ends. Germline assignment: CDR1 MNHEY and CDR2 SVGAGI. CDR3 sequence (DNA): TGTGCCAGCAGTTACTCAGGGGGGGCCTTGAACACTGAAGCTTTCTTT. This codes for CASSYSGGALNTEAFF.

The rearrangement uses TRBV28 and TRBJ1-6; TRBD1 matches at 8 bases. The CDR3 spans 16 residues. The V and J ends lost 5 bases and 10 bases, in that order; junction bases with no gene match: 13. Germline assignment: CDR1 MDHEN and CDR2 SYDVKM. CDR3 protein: CASSAADQGARSPLHF. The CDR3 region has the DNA TGTGCCAGCAGTGCTGCCGATCAGGGGGCGCGCTCACCCCTCCACTTT.

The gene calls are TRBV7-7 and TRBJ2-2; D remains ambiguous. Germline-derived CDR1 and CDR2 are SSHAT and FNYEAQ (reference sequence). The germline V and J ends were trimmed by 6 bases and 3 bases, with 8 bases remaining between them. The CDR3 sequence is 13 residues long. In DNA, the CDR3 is TGTGCCAGCAGTCCGAGTCACACCGGGGAGCTGTTTTTT. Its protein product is CASSPSHTGELFF.

CDR3 coding DNA: TGTGCCAGCAAAGGGGACAGGGGATGGACCGGGGAGCTGTTTTTT. Translation gives CASKGDRGWTGELFF. The chain uses TRBV6-5 and TRBJ2-2; the match to TRBD1 covers 10 bases. Germline V gene data show CDR1 as MNHEY and CDR2 as SVGAGI. J was trimmed by 5 bases and V by 7 bases; bases with no gene match: 7. This CDR3 region has 15 residues.

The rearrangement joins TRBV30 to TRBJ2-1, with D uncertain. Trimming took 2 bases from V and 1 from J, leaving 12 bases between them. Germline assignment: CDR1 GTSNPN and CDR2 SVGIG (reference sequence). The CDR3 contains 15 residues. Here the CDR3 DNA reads TGTGCCTGGAGTTTAGATCTCGGGTCCTACAATGAGCAGTTCTTC. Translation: CAWSLDLGSYNEQFF.

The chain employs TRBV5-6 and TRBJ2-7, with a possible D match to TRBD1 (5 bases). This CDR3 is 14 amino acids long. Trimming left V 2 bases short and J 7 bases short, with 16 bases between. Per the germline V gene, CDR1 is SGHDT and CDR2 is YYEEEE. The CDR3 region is CASSFRDTLGEQYF. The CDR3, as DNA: TGTGCCAGCAGCTTCAGGGATACCCTCGGAGAGCAGTACTTC.

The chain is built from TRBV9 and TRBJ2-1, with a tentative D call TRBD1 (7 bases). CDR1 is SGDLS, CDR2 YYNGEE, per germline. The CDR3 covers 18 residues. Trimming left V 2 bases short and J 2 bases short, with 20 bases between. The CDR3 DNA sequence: TGTGCCAGCAGCGTCGGAGGGGGCGGGCAAGTAGCCTACAATGAGCAGTTCTTC. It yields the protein CASSVGGGGQVAYNEQFF.

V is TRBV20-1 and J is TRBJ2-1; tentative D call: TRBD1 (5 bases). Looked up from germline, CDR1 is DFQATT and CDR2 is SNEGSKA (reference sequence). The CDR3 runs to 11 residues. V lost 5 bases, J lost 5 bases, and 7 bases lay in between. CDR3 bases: TGCAGTGCTTCGGACAACAATGAGCAGTTCTTC. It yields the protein CSASDNNEQFF.

The CDR3 region is CASSLGDYYEQYF. CDR3 nucleotides: TGTGCCAGCAGCTTAGGGGACTACTACGAGCAGTACTTC. J is TRBJ2-7 and V is TRBV11-2, with 7 bases fitting TRBD2. The ends lost 1 base at V and 3 bases at J; junction bases unmatched: 0. This CDR3 is built from 13 residues. Germline V gives CDR1 SGHAT, CDR2 FQNNGV.

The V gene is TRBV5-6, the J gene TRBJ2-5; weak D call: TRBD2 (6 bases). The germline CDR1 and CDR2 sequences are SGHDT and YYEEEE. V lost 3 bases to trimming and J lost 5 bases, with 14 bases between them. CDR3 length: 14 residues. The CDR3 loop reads CASSSNWGGETQYF. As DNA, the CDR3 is TGTGCCAGCAGCTCGAACTGGGGAGGCGAGACCCAGTACTTC.

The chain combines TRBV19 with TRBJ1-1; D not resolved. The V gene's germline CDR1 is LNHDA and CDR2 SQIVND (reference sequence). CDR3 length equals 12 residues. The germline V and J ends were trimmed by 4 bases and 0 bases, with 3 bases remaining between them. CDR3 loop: CASSRVNTEAFF. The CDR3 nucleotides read TGTGCCAGTAGTAGAGTGAACACTGAAGCTTTCTTT.

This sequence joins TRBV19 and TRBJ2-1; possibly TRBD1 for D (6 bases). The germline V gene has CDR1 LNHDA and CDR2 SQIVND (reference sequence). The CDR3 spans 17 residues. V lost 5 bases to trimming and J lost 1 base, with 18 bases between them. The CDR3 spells CASSPPPGHLSYNEQFF. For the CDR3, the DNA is TGTGCCAGTAGTCCCCCGCCGGGACATCTTTCCTACAATGAGCAGTTCTTC.

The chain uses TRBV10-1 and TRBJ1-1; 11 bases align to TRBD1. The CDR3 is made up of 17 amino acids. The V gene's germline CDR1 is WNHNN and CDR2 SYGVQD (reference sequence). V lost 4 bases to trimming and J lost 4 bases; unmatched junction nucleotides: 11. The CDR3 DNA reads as TGCGCCAGCAGTGGGACAGGGGGCCTGGTGGAAGGCACTGAAGCTTTCTTT. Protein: CASSGTGGLVEGTEAFF.

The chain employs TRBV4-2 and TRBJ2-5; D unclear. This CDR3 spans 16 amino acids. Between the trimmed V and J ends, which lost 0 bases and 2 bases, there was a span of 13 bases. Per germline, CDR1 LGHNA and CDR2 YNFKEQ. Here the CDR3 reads CASSQDHRRQQETQYF. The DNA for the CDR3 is TGTGCCAGCAGCCAAGATCATAGGCGGCAACAAGAGACCCAGTACTTC.

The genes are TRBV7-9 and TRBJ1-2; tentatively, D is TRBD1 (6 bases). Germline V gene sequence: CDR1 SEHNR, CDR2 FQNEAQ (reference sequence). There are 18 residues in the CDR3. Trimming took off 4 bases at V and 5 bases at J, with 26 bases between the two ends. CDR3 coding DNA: TGTGCCAGCAGCTCCATAGGGGGGGGAGTTTGGCGTTATTATGGCTACACCTTC. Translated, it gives CASSSIGGGVWRYYGYTF.

The CDR3 spells CASSVVIEAEAFF. The CDR3 DNA follows: TGTGCCAGCAGCGTAGTAATTGAGGCTGAAGCTTTCTTT. The chain joins TRBV9 to TRBJ1-1; D not certain. Per germline, CDR1 SGDLS and CDR2 YYNGEE. Between the trimmed V and J ends, which lost 0 bases and 6 bases, there was a span of 9 bases. The CDR3 extends over 13 amino acids.

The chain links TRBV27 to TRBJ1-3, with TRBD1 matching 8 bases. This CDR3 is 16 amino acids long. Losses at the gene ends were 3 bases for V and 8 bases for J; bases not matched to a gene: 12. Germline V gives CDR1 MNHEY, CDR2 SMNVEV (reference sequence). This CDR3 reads CASSLYAGGMRDTIYF. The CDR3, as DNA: TGTGCCAGCAGTTTGTATGCAGGGGGCATGAGAGACACCATATATTTT.

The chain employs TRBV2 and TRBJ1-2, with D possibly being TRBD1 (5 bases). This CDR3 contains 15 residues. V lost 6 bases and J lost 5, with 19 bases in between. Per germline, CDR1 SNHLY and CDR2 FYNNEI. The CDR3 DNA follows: TGTGCCAGCAGCCCATGGGGGGGGTTTTATTATGGCTACACCTTC. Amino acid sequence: CASSPWGGFYYGYTF.

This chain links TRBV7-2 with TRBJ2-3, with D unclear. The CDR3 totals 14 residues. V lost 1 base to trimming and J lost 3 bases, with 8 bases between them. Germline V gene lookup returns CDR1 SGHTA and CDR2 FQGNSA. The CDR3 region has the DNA TGTGCCAGCAGCTTAGACCAAGCGACAGATACGCAGTATTTT. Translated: CASSLDQATDTQYF.

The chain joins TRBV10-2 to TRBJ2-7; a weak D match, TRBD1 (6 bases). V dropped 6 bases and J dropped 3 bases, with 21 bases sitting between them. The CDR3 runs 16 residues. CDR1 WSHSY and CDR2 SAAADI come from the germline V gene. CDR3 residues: CASSHSRGRGVYEQYF. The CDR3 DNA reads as TGCGCCAGCAGCCACTCCCGGGGCAGGGGAGTCTACGAGCAGTACTTC.

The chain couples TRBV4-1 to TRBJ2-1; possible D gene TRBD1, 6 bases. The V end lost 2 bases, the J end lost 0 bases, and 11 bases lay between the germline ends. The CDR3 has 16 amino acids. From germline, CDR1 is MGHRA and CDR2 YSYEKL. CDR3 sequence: CASSQLRTASYNEQFF. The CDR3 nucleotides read TGCGCCAGCAGCCAACTCCGGACAGCCTCCTACAATGAGCAGTTCTTC.

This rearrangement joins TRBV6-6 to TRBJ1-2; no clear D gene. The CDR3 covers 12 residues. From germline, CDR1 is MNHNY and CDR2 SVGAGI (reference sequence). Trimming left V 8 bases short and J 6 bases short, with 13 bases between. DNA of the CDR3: TGTGCCAGCGAGGGAGGTCGGGATGGCTACACCTTC. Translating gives CASEGGRDGYTF.

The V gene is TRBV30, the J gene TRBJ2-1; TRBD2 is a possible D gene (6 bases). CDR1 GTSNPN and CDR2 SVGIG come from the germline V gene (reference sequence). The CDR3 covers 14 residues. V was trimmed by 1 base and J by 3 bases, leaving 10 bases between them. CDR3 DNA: TGTGCCTGGAGTGATTTAGCGGACTACAATGAGCAGTTCTTC. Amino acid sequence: CAWSDLADYNEQFF. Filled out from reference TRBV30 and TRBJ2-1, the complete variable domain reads SQTIHQWPATLVQPVGSPLSLECTVEGTSNPNLYWYRQAAGRGLQLLFYSVGIGQISSEVPQNLSASRPQDRQFILSSKKLLLSDSGFYLCAWSDLADYNEQFFGPGTRLTVL.

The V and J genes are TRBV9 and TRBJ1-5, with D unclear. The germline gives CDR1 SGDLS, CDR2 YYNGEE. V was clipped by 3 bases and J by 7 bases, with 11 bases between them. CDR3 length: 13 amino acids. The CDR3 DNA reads TGTGCCAGCAGCGCCGCCGAGAACCAGCCCCAGCATTTT. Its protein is CASSAAENQPQHF.

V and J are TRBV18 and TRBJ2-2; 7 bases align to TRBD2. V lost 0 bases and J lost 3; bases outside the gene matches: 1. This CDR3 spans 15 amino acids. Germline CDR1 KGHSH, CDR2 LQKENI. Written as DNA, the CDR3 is TGTGCCAGCTCACCACCGGGAGGGTACACCGGGGAGCTGTTTTTT. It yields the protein CASSPPGGYTGELFF.

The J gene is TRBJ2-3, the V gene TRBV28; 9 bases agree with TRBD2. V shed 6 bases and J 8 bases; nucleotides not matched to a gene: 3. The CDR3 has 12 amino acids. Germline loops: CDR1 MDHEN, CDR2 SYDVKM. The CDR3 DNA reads TGTGCCAGCAGGCAAGCGGGGGGTACGCAGTATTTT. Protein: CASRQAGGTQYF.

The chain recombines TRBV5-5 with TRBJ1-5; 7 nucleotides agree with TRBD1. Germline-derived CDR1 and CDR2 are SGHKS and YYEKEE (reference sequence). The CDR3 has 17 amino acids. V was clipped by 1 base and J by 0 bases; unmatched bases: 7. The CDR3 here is CASSLFETGNSNQPQHF. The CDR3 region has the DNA TGTGCCAGCAGCTTGTTCGAGACAGGGAATAGCAATCAGCCCCAGCATTTT.

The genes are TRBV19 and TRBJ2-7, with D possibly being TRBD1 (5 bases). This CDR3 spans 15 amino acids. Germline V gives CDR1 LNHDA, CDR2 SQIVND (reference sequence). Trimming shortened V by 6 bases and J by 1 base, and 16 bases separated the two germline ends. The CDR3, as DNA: TGTGCCAGTAGACAAGGGCAGGGTGTATCCTACGAGCAGTACTTC. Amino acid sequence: CASRQGQGVSYEQYF.